A selection of T cell receptor beta chains follows, all from one sample in a study of T cells in Graves' hyperthyroidism and ophthalmopathy. TCRdb re-called the multiplex PCR reads with MiXCR, one entry per CDR3 protein. Counted here are hundreds of thousands of distinct CDR3 sequences, over 20% occurring once; the ten biggest clones make up 30% to 40%. Sequences were obtained from blood. The receptors originated from a woman in her thirties or forties with Graves' ophthalmopathy. Each CDR3 is given with its conserved first and last residue. Part of the rows lack a size; the others show once, few, many or a class for expanded clones.

size,V,J,CDR3
NA,TRBV12-3/TRBV12-4,TRBJ1-3,CASSVVGIAGNTIYF
many,TRBV20-1,TRBJ1-1,CSAVRQGTNTEAFF
many,TRBV19,TRBJ2-5,CASSEAYPETQYF
many,TRBV7-6,TRBJ2-5,CASTLGIGETQYF
NA,TRBV15,TRBJ1-2,CATSSPGQGTNYGYTF
NA,TRBV20-1,TRBJ2-7,CSARGQFSSYEQYF
many,TRBV29-1,TRBJ1-4,CSVDGATNEKLFF
many,TRBV6-2/TRBV6-3,TRBJ2-7,CASSYQFTRGNEQYF
many,TRBV4-1,TRBJ1-2,CASSPGTPGGYTF
many,TRBV14,TRBJ2-5,CASSQGGPKETQYF
many,TRBV28,TRBJ2-4,CASSVMGVYIQYF
many,TRBV20-1,TRBJ2-7,CSGFGGRQLYEQYF
many,TRBV6-4,TRBJ2-6,CASTRQGALTGANVLTF
once,TRBV30,TRBJ1-2,CAWSQKQAGYTF
many,TRBV20-1,TRBJ2-2,CSVTPDSNTGELFF
many,TRBV25-1,TRBJ1-1,CASSEIGGVTEAFF
NA,TRBV5-1,TRBJ1-2,CASSYDGNPNYGYTF
many,TRBV28,TRBJ2-7,CASSFQGFGYDEQYF